The TCR beta chain under discussion was sequenced for a study of response to subunit inactivated influenza vaccine. TCRdb ran MiXCR on the RT-PCR reads and lists one entry per CDR3 protein. Of 150,000 to 200,000 distinct CDR3 sequences listed, about a tenth are singletons. Overall study results and limits: The authors suggested that every seasonal influenza vaccination recruits few new T cells.

This clonotype was found many times. The antigen remains undetermined. V was trimmed by 5 bases and J by 3 bases, leaving 8 bases between them. Per germline, CDR1 MDHEN and CDR2 SYDVKM. The CDR3 consists of 13 residues. This clonotype originated in a man in his fifties or sixties who received an inactivated influenza vaccine. V and J are TRBV28 and TRBJ1-5; D not resolved. The material sequenced was non-naive T cells sorted from PBMCs, taken roughly 6 weeks after vaccination. CDR3 sequence: CASSPSTNQPQHF. The CDR3 nucleotides read TGTGCCAGCAGTCCCTCCACCAATCAGCCCCAGCATTTT.